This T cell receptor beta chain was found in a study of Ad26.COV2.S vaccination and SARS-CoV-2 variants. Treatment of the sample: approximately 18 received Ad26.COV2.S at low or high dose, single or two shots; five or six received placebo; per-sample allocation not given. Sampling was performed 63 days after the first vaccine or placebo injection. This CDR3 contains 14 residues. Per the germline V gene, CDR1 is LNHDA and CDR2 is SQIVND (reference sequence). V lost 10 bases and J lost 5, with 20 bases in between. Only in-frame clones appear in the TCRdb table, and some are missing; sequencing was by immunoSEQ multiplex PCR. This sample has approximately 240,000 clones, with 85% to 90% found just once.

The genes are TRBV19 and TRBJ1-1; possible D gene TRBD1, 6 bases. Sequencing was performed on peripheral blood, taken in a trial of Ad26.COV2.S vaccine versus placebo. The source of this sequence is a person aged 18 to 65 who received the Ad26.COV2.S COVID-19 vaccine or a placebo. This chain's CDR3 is CATKSVQGRTEAFF. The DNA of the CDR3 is TGTGCCACTAAATCAGTCCAGGGGCGGACTGAAGCTTTCTTT.